Each of the 26 T cell receptor beta chains below was sequenced from the same sample in a study of blood T cell repertoires in COVID-19. The assay was immunoSEQ multiplex PCR, and TCRdb's table has in-frame clones only and misses some. The sample holds tens of thousands of clones, 70% to 90% seen once. Sequenced material: peripheral blood. These receptors all stem from a woman over 75 with active or convalescent COVID-19.

The J gene is TRBJ2-5, the V gene TRBV12-3 or TRBV12-4, with 7 bases aligning to TRBD1. The CDR3 loop spans 13 amino acids. The V segment lost 7 bases and the J segment 6 bases; nucleotides outside the gene matches: 8. The CDR3 region is CASNTDREQTQYF. The DNA of the CDR3 is TGTGCCAGCAACACCGACAGGGAACAGACCCAGTACTTC.

This chain uses TRBV9 with TRBJ2-1; 10 positions agree with TRBD2. CDR1 is SGDLS and CDR2 is YYNGEE in the germline V gene. V shed 0 bases, J shed 5 bases, and the junction held 8 bases outside the gene matches. The CDR3 totals 17 residues. The CDR3 region has the DNA TGTGCCAGCAGCGTAGATTCCGGGACTAGCGTTAACAATGAGCAGTTCTTC. Amino acid sequence: CASSVDSGTSVNNEQFF.

The sample holds a few counts of this clone. The V call is TRBV4-1, the J call TRBJ2-7, with TRBD2 matching over 8 bases. With 0 bases clipped from V and 1 base from J, the junction kept 11 bases outside the gene matches. Germline CDR1 is MGHRA and CDR2 is YSYEKL. The CDR3 contains 18 residues. DNA of the CDR3: TGCGCCAGCAGCCAAGAAAAATTGATCGGGACTAGGTCCTACGAGCAGTACTTC. Translation: CASSQEKLIGTRSYEQYF.

The gene calls are TRBV10-2 and TRBJ2-4; 10 bases align to TRBD1. CDR1 WSHSY and CDR2 SAAADI come from the germline V gene. The CDR3 contains 20 residues. Trimming took 0 bases from V and 2 from J; bases not matched to a gene: 13. The CDR3 DNA reads TGCGCCAGCAGTGAGTCATCCAACGAGGCGACAGGGGGCCCCAAAAACATTCAGTACTTC. Protein: CASSESSNEATGGPKNIQYF.

The J gene is TRBJ2-5, the V gene TRBV7-7, with 8 bases identical to TRBD2. CDR3 length: 17 amino acids. From germline, CDR1 is SSHAT and CDR2 FNYEAQ (reference sequence). Germline trimming cut 1 base from V and 2 bases from J; bases unmatched to any gene: 9. The chain's CDR3 is CASSLGIPAGGQETQYF. For the CDR3, the DNA is TGTGCCAGCAGCTTAGGCATCCCGGCGGGGGGTCAAGAGACCCAGTACTTC.

The chain joins TRBV28 to TRBJ2-7; 7 nucleotides match TRBD1. From germline, CDR1 is MDHEN and CDR2 SYDVKM. This CDR3 is built from 16 residues. V trimming: 2 bases; J trimming: 0 bases; junction bases outside the gene matches: 7. CDR3 in amino acids: CASSLGDRSLSYEQYF. CDR3 DNA: TGTGCCAGCAGTTTAGGGGACAGAAGTCTCTCCTACGAGCAGTACTTC. The variable domain in full, completed from reference TRBV28 and TRBJ2-7, reads DVKVTQSSRYLVKRTGEKVFLECVQDMDHENMFWYRQDPGLGLRLIYFSYDVKMKEKGDIPEGYSVSREKKERFSLILESASTNQTSMYLCASSLGDRSLSYEQYFGPGTRLTVT.

V gene TRBV18 combines with J gene TRBJ2-1; 11 bases map to TRBD1. Germline V gene sequence: CDR1 KGHSH, CDR2 LQKENI. This CDR3 is built from 16 residues. With V trimmed by 3 bases and J by 8 bases, 9 bases remained unmatched. CDR3 loop: CASSPLPGQGGHEQFF. The DNA of the CDR3 is TGTGCCAGCTCACCGCTTCCGGGACAGGGGGGCCATGAGCAGTTCTTC.

This chain links TRBV10-3 with TRBJ2-2; D is unresolved. CDR1 and CDR2 (germline): ENHRY, SYGVKD. Trimming left V 6 bases short and J 5 bases short, with 7 bases between. The CDR3 consists of 12 residues. The CDR3 DNA reads as TGTGCCATCAGCCAGTCAACCGGGGAGCTGTTTTTT. Translation gives CAISQSTGELFF.

This chain connects TRBV29-1 to TRBJ2-7; tentatively, D is TRBD2 (6 bases). Deletions cut 6 bases from V and 4 bases from J, with 16 bases between. CDR3 size: 13 residues. Germline CDR1 SQVTM, CDR2 ANQGSEA. The CDR3 coding sequence is TGCAGCGTATCCGGGACTTCGACGTACGAGCAGTACTTC. Translating it yields CSVSGTSTYEQYF.

The J gene is TRBJ2-3, the V gene TRBV11-2; 15 nucleotides agree with TRBD2. Germline V lookup: CDR1 SGHAT, CDR2 FQNNGV. The junction had 14 bases not matched to a gene; V was cut back by 7 bases and J by 3 bases. The CDR3 has 19 residues. CDR3 sequence: CASIKKKGTSGGTTDTQYF. The CDR3 DNA reads as TGTGCCAGCATCAAAAAGAAAGGGACTAGCGGGGGGACAACAGATACGCAGTATTTT.

The rearrangement uses TRBV5-5 and TRBJ2-5, with 12 bases lining up with TRBD2. V dropped 0 bases and J dropped 1; count of bases not matched to a gene: 10. The CDR3 extends over 19 amino acids. CDR1 is SGHKS and CDR2 is YYEKEE in the germline V gene (reference sequence). For the CDR3, the DNA is TGTGCCAGCAGCTTGGCCGGAGGACTAGCGGGGTTCGGCCAAGAGACCCAGTACTTC. Translated, it gives CASSLAGGLAGFGQETQYF.

V is TRBV5-1 and J is TRBJ1-1; 7 nucleotides match TRBD1. The V segment lost 1 base and the J segment 11 bases; nucleotides outside the gene matches: 5. The germline V gene encodes CDR1 SGHRS and CDR2 YFSETQ. CDR3 length: 12 amino acids. The CDR3, as DNA: TGCGCCAGCAGCTTGACAGGGGAGGTGGCTTTCTTT. Its protein product is CASSLTGEVAFF.

This rearrangement joins TRBV14 to TRBJ2-1, with a weak D call TRBD2 (5 bases). The CDR3 extends over 16 amino acids. V was cut by 0 bases and J by 9 bases, with 18 bases left in between. Germline values: CDR1 SGHDN, CDR2 FVKESK. The CDR3 is CASSQDWTLFGSEQFF. The CDR3 nucleotides read TGTGCCAGCAGCCAAGATTGGACCCTTTTTGGGAGTGAGCAGTTCTTC.

The CDR3 DNA is TGTGCCAGCAGCTTTGGGGAGTCTAACTATGGCTACACCTTC. Translating gives CASSFGESNYGYTF. The genes are TRBV7-9 and TRBJ1-2; D is unresolved. The CDR3 consists of 14 residues. The V end lost 3 bases, the J end lost 0 bases, and 8 bases lay between the germline ends. From germline, CDR1 is SEHNR and CDR2 FQNEAQ (reference sequence).

The genes are TRBV29-1 and TRBJ1-1, with D tentatively TRBD1 (5 bases). CDR1 and CDR2 (germline): SQVTM, ANQGSEA. This CDR3 has 13 amino acids. The V end lost 3 bases, the J end lost 1 base, and 9 bases lay between the germline ends. In nucleotides, the CDR3 is TGCAGCGTTGACCGGGGGGGGAACACTGAAGCTTTCTTT. This translates into CSVDRGGNTEAFF.

V gene TRBV4-2 combines with J gene TRBJ2-4; TRBD2 matches at 11 bases. Germline V gene data show CDR1 as LGHNA and CDR2 as YNFKEQ. The trim removed 4 bases at V and 2 bases at J, leaving 4 bases unmatched. The CDR3 is made up of 16 amino acids. CDR3: CASSPRLAGTKNIQYF. The CDR3 nucleotides read TGTGCCAGCAGCCCCCGACTAGCGGGGACCAAAAACATTCAGTACTTC.

This rearrangement joins TRBV7-8 to TRBJ2-6; a weak D match, TRBD2 (7 bases). The CDR3 is made up of 17 amino acids. Trimming took 9 bases from V and 4 from J, leaving 22 bases between them. Germline lookup yields CDR1 SGHVS and CDR2 FQNEAQ. Here the CDR3 reads CASCHLGGPAGANVLTF. As DNA, the CDR3 is TGTGCCAGTTGCCACCTCGGGGGGCCCGCCGGGGCCAACGTCCTGACTTTC.

The chain joins TRBV11-3 to TRBJ2-1; D is unresolved. This CDR3 has 12 residues. The germline V gene has CDR1 SGHNT and CDR2 YENEEA. The V end was cut by 2 bases, the J end by 7 bases, with 6 bases between. The CDR3 loop reads CASSLNHNEQFF. CDR3 DNA: TGTGCCAGCAGCTTAAATCATAATGAGCAGTTCTTC.

V gene TRBV11-2 combines with J gene TRBJ1-5, with a tentative D call TRBD1 (5 bases). This CDR3 region has 13 residues. V lost 1 base and J 7 bases, leaving 8 bases between the germline ends. The germline V gene encodes CDR1 SGHAT and CDR2 FQNNGV. The CDR3 spells CASSLGGVQPQHF. The DNA for the CDR3 is TGTGCCAGCAGCTTAGGGGGGGTCCAGCCCCAGCATTTT.

V and J are TRBV4-1 and TRBJ1-2; possibly TRBD1 for D (5 bases). The CDR3 runs to 15 residues. Trimming stripped 1 base from V and 6 bases from J, with 15 bases between. In germline, CDR1 is MGHRA, CDR2 YSYEKL. The CDR3 spells CASSQVWLIQDGYTF. The CDR3 DNA reads TGCGCCAGCAGCCAAGTGTGGTTGATACAGGATGGCTACACCTTC.

The chain uses TRBV29-1 and TRBJ2-5; D perhaps matches TRBD1 (5 bases). CDR1 and CDR2 from the germline V gene are SQVTM and ANQGSEA. The CDR3 runs to 12 residues. Trimming took 2 bases from V and 4 from J, leaving 8 bases between them. DNA for the CDR3: TGCAGCGTTGAACAGGGTGGAGAGACCCAGTACTTC. It codes for CSVEQGGETQYF.

This chain links TRBV2 with TRBJ2-1; 11 bases line up with TRBD2. The V and J ends lost 5 bases and 4 bases, in that order; junction bases with no gene match: 4. Germline V gene sequence: CDR1 SNHLY, CDR2 FYNNEI. This CDR3 spans 15 amino acids. The CDR3 DNA follows: TGTGCCAGCAGTACTAGCGGGGGCCCTTACAATGAGCAGTTCTTC. Its protein is CASSTSGGPYNEQFF.

The V and J genes are TRBV19 and TRBJ2-6, with 7 bases lining up with TRBD2. The CDR3 totals 18 residues. Germline-derived CDR1 and CDR2 are LNHDA and SQIVND (reference sequence). V lost 2 bases, J lost 0 bases, and 7 bases stayed unmatched. The CDR3: CASSILTGGGSGANVLTF. The CDR3 coding sequence is TGTGCCAGTAGTATATTAACGGGGGGTGGCTCTGGGGCCAACGTCCTGACTTTC.

The V and J genes are TRBV3-1 (or the pseudogene TRBV3-2) and TRBJ2-1; 10 bases are a match to TRBD1. CDR1 LGHDT and CDR2 YNNKEL come from the germline V gene (reference sequence). The CDR3 has 16 residues. Unmatched junction bases numbered 5, after V lost 4 bases and J lost 2 bases. CDR3 region: CASSPYGQGAYNEQFF. CDR3 DNA sequence: TGTGCCAGCAGCCCCTATGGACAGGGGGCCTACAATGAGCAGTTCTTC.

The chain uses TRBV11-2 and TRBJ1-1, with D unclear. Trimming removed 5 bases from V and 7 bases from J, with 14 bases in between. Germline V lookup: CDR1 SGHAT, CDR2 FQNNGV. The CDR3 covers 13 residues. CDR3 in DNA: TGTGCCAGCAGCCTAAATCCTCCAAGTGAAGCTTTCTTT. Its translation is CASSLNPPSEAFF. The full variable domain, with the rest looked up from reference TRBV11-2 and TRBJ1-1, is EAGVAQSPRYKIIEKRQSVAFWCNPISGHATLYWYQQILGQGPKLLIQFQNNGVVDDSQLPKDRFSAERLKGVDSTLKIQPAKLEDSAVYLCASSLNPPSEAFFGQGTRLTVV.

The J gene is TRBJ2-7, the V gene TRBV15; 10 positions agree with TRBD1. The V segment lost 1 base and the J segment 9 bases; nucleotides outside the gene matches: 15. CDR1 and CDR2 (germline): LNHNV, YYDKDF (reference sequence). This CDR3 contains 17 residues. The CDR3: CATSRAGGGQGNVVQYF. CDR3 DNA: TGTGCCACCAGCAGAGCGGGGGGGGGACAGGGGAATGTCGTGCAGTACTTC. Drawing the rest from reference TRBV15 and TRBJ2-7, the complete variable domain is DAMVIQNPRYQVTQFGKPVTLSCSQTLNHNVMYWYQQKSSQAPKLLFHYYDKDFNNEADTPDNFQSRRPNTSFCFLDIRSPGLGDTAMYLCATSRAGGGQGNVVQYFGPGTRLTVT.